The rows below give T cell receptor beta chains drawn from one sample of a study of cytomegalovirus exposure and HLA in healthy donors. Assay: immunoSEQ multiplex PCR; the TCRdb copy retains only in-frame clones and omits some. The data hold more than 150,000 clones, with approximately 80% observed a single time. The sample consisted of PBMCs. The receptors shown here come from a girl aged 2-9 years in good health and CMV-seropositive. Each CDR3 is given with its conserved first and last residue. Fields, in order: J gene, V gene, CDR3 protein.

TRBJ1-1 TRBV19 CASSITWTEAFF
TRBJ2-1 TRBV5-6 CASGAAASGSYNEQFF
TRBJ1-5 TRBV28 CASSRTVSSNQPQHF
TRBJ1-4 TRBV2 CASSEGGGAINEKLFF
TRBJ2-7 TRBV5-1 CASSSIGTMVATEQYF
TRBJ1-1 TRBV6-5 CASGTGVNTEAFF
TRBJ2-1 TRBV5-1 CASSFRISGGRDNEQFF
TRBJ2-1 TRBV28 CASSFGLAGADEQFF
TRBJ2-7 TRBV5-1 CASGKQGLGYEQYF
TRBJ1-3 TRBV7-6 CASSPSGIYSGNTIYF
TRBJ2-1 TRBV2 CASSDAFNSYNEQFF
TRBJ2-7 TRBV25-1 CASSPGQGARGPYYEQYF
TRBJ2-1 TRBV30 CAWRRLGGNEQFF